The clone carrying this T cell receptor (beta chain) was seen a few times. The antigen is unknown. TCRdb recomputed calls from the RT-PCR reads with MiXCR, one row per CDR3 protein. The sample has about 650,000 distinct CDR3 sequences, 11% to 15% seen once. With V trimmed by 4 bases and J by 10 bases, 9 bases remained unmatched. Looked up from germline, CDR1 is SGHRS and CDR2 is YFSETQ. CDR3 length: 14 residues. This sample is drawn from a study of response to subunit inactivated influenza vaccine. The study's findings and limits: Authors suggested seasonal influenza vaccinations each recruit few new T cells.

This TCR came from a man in his fifties or sixties who received an inactivated influenza vaccine. The rearrangement joins TRBV5-1 to TRBJ2-7, with 12 bases aligning to TRBD2. The source material was PBMCs from blood, sampled approximately 15 days before vaccination. CDR3 nucleotide sequence: TGCGCCAGCAGCCCGGGACTAGCGGGCCAGTCCCAGTACTTC. Translation: CASSPGLAGQSQYF.